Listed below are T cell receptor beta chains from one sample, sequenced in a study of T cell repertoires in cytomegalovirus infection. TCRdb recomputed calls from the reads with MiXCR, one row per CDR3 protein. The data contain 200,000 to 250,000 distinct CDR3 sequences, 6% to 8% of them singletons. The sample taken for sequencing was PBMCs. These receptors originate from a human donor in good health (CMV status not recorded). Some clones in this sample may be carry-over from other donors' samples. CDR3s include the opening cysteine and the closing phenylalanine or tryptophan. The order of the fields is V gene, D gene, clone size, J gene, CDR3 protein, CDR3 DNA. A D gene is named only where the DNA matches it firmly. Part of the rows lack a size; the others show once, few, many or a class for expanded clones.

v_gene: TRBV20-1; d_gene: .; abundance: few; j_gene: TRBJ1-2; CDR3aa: CSARDTGTRYGYTF; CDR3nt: TGCAGTGCTAGGGATACCGGGACGCGGTATGGCTACACCTTC
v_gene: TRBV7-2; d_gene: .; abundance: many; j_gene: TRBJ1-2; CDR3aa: CASSLMGTHGYTF; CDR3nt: TGTGCCAGCAGCCTTATGGGGACCCATGGCTACACCTTC
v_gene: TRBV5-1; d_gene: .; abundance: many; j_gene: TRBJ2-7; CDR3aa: CASSLEPVRSYEQYF; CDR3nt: TGCGCCAGCAGCTTGGAGCCAGTCCGCTCCTACGAGCAGTACTTC
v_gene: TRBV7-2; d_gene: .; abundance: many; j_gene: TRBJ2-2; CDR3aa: CASSLKGSANTGELFF; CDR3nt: TGTGCCAGCAGCTTAAAAGGATCGGCGAACACCGGGGAGCTGTTTTTT
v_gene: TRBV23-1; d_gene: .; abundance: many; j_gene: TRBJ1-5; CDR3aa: CASSSEEDLTTTSNQPQHF; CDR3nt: TGCGCCAGCAGTTCAGAAGAAGACCTTACTACTACTAGCAATCAGCCCCAGCATTTT
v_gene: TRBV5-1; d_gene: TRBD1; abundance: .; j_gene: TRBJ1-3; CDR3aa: CASSWDSFSGNTIYF; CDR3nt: TGCGCCAGCAGCTGGGACAGTTTCTCTGGAAACACCATATATTTT
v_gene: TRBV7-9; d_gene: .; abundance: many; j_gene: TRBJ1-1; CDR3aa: CASSFGTGRVTEAFF; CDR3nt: TGTGCCAGCAGCTTCGGTACAGGGCGGGTCACTGAAGCTTTCTTT
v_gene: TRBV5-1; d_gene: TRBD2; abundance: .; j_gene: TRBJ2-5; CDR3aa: CASSQSPSGGQETQYF; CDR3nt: TGCGCCAGCAGCCAGTCCCCTTCGGGGGGCCAAGAGACCCAGTACTTC
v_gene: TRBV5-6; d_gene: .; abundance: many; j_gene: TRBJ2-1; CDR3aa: CASAGQYDNEQFF; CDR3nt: TGTGCCAGTGCGGGACAGTATGACAATGAGCAGTTCTTC
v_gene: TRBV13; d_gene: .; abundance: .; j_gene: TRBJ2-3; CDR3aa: CASSSISTDTQYF; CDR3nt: TGTGCCAGCAGCTCTATCAGCACAGATACGCAGTATTTT
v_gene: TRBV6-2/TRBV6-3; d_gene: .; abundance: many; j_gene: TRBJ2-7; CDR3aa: CASSYSFYEQYF; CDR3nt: TGTGCCAGCAGTTACTCTTTTTACGAGCAGTACTTC
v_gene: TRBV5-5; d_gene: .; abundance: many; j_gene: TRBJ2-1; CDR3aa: CASRLGAGGGINEQFF; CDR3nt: TGTGCCAGCAGGTTGGGGGCAGGTGGGGGGATAAATGAGCAGTTCTTC
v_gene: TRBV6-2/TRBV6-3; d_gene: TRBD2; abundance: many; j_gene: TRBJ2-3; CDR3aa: CAICSGGVGTDTQYF; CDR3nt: TGTGCCATCTGTAGCGGGGGGGTTGGCACAGATACGCAGTATTTT
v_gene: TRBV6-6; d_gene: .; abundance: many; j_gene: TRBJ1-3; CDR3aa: CASSYFPVNSGNTIYF; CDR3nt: TGTGCCAGCAGTTACTTTCCCGTCAACTCTGGAAACACCATATATTTT
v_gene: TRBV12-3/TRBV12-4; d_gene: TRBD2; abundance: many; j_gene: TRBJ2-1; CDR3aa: CASSLSGGAFNEQFF; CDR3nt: TGTGCCAGCAGCCTTAGCGGGGGGGCCTTCAATGAGCAGTTCTTC
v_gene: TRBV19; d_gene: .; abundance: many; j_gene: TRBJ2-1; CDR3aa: CASSPQPSSYNEQFF; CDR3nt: TGTGCCAGTAGCCCCCAGCCGAGCTCCTACAATGAGCAGTTCTTC
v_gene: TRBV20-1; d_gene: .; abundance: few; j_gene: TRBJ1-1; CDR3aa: CSASVRMVIF; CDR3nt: TGCAGTGCTAGCGTTAGGATGGTGATCTTT
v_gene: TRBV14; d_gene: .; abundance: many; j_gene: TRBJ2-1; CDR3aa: CASSPGTHNEQFF; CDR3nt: TGTGCCAGCAGCCCCGGGACCCACAATGAGCAGTTCTTC
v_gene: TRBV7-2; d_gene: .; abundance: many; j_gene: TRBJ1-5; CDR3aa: CASSLETTRNQPQHF; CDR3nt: TGTGCCAGCAGCTTAGAGACAACTCGCAATCAGCCCCAGCATTTT
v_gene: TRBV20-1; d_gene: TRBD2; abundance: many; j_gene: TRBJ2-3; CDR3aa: CSARELAGGIDTQYF; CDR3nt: TGCAGTGCCCGGGAACTAGCGGGGGGTATTGATACGCAGTATTTT
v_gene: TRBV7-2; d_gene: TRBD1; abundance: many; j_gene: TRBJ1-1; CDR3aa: CASSLPGTGPRTEAFF; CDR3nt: TGTGCCAGCAGCCTGCCCGGGACAGGGCCTAGGACTGAAGCTTTCTTT
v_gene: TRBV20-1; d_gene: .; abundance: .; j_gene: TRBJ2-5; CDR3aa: CSASNPGLQETQYF; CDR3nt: TGCAGTGCTAGTAACCCGGGACTCCAAGAGACCCAGTACTTC
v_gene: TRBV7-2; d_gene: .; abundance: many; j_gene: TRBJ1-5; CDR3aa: CASSLVPGGIGSQPQHF; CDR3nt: TGTGCCAGCAGCTTAGTCCCGGGAGGAATCGGTAGCCAGCCCCAGCATTTT
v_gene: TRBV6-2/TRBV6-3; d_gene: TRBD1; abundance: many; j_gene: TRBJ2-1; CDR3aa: CASRTGQGYNEQFF; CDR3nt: TGTGCCAGCAGAACGGGACAGGGCTACAATGAGCAGTTCTTC
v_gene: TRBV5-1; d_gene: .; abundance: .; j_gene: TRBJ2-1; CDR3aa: CASSLDASNEQFF; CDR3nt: TGCGCCAGCAGCTTGGATGCTAGCAATGAGCAGTTCTTC
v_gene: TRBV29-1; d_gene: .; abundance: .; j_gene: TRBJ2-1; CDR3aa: CSVEVYGLGGFGEQFF; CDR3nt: TGCAGCGTTGAAGTCTATGGACTAGGGGGGTTCGGTGAGCAGTTCTTC
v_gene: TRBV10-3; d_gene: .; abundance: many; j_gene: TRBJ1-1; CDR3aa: CAIIESVGTEAFF; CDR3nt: TGTGCCATCATCGAATCAGTCGGCACTGAAGCTTTCTTT
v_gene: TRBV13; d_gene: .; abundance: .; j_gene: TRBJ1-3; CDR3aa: CASSYWGGTSSGNTIYF; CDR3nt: TGTGCCAGCAGCTATTGGGGAGGGACTTCCTCTGGAAACACCATATATTTT
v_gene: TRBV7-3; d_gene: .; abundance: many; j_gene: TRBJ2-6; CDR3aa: CASSLNPGANVLTF; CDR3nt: TGTGCCAGCAGCTTAAACCCTGGGGCCAACGTCCTGACTTTC